What follows are 19 T cell receptor beta chains derived from one specimen sequenced in a study of T cells in localized non-small cell lung cancer. Profiling relied on immunoSEQ multiplex PCR, and the TCRdb table lists in-frame clones only, not all of them. The table lists some 38,000 clones, around nine tenths of them singletons. The specimen comprised peripheral blood, sampled before any cancer treatment. The origin of the receptors is a female donor of 60 years or more with stage I lung adenocarcinoma.

This sequence joins TRBV6-6 and TRBJ2-3; 7 nucleotides agree with TRBD2. The CDR3 contains 14 residues. J gave up 0 bases and V 5 bases, and 2 bases lay outside the gene matches. The germline V gene encodes CDR1 MNHNY and CDR2 SVGAGI (reference sequence). CDR3 amino acids: CASSSGASTDTQYF. The CDR3 DNA reads as TGTGCCAGCAGTAGCGGGGCGAGCACAGATACGCAGTATTTT.

V usage is TRBV7-9 and J usage is TRBJ2-7; possibly TRBD2 for D (7 bases). The V gene's germline CDR1 is SEHNR and CDR2 FQNEAQ (reference sequence). The CDR3 is 14 amino acids. Trimming removed 4 bases at V and 4 bases at J, with 14 bases between. CDR3 coding DNA: TGTGCCAGCAGCTCAACGGGGGGCAGGTACGAGCAGTACGTC. Translating it yields CASSSTGGRYEQYV.

The chain is built from TRBV6-4 and TRBJ1-5; no definite D call. CDR1 is MRHNA and CDR2 is SNTAGT in the germline V gene. This CDR3 has 14 amino acids. Trimming cost V 5 bases and J 2 bases, with 10 bases left between them. The chain's CDR3 is CASSPEKGNQPQHF. CDR3 nucleotides: TGTGCCAGCAGTCCCGAGAAGGGCAATCAGCCCCAGCATTTT.

The chain couples TRBV7-2 to TRBJ2-7; D uncertain. CDR3 length: 16 amino acids. Trimming removed 1 base from V and 0 bases from J, with 13 bases in between. Germline CDR1 and CDR2: SGHTA and FQGNSA. The CDR3 DNA is TGTGCCAGCAGCTTAGTCGGATCGTTAGGCTCCTACGAGCAGTACTTC. As protein: CASSLVGSLGSYEQYF.

The chain is built from TRBV27 and TRBJ2-2; possibly TRBD2 for D (6 bases). CDR3 length: 14 residues. CDR1 is MNHEY, CDR2 SMNVEV, per germline (reference sequence). Between the trimmed V and J ends, which lost 5 bases and 4 bases, there was a span of 11 bases. CDR3 in amino acids: CASSIPGVTGELFF. The CDR3 nucleotides read TGTGCCAGCAGTATCCCGGGGGTCACCGGGGAGCTGTTTTTT.

The gene calls are TRBV5-1 and TRBJ1-6, with 7 bases lining up with TRBD1. The CDR3 sequence is 15 residues long. CDR1 is SGHRS, CDR2 YFSETQ, per germline. The J segment lost 7 bases and the V segment lost 4 bases, leaving 8 bases of the junction unmatched. Here the CDR3 DNA reads TGCGCCAGCAGCGGACCAGGGGGTAAGAATTCACCCCTCCACTTT. Translated: CASSGPGGKNSPLHF.

This sequence joins TRBV7-2 and TRBJ2-3; TRBD2 aligns across 8 bases. The germline CDR1 and CDR2 sequences are SGHTA and FQGNSA. Trimming took 6 bases from V and 6 from J; bases not matched to a gene: 5. The CDR3 totals 13 residues. DNA for the CDR3: TGTGCCAGCAGGCCGGGGGGGCTCGATACGCAGTATTTT. It codes for CASRPGGLDTQYF.

V usage is TRBV2 and J usage is TRBJ1-4, with D tentatively TRBD1 (5 bases). The germline gives CDR1 SNHLY, CDR2 FYNNEI. This CDR3 comprises 14 residues. Trimming removed 0 bases at V and 8 bases at J, with 10 bases between. In DNA, the CDR3 is TGTGCCAGCAGTGAAGCTTCGGGGGTCGAAAAACTGTTTTTT. It yields the protein CASSEASGVEKLFF.

The chain links TRBV7-8 to TRBJ1-2; D remains ambiguous. Germline-derived CDR1 and CDR2 are SGHVS and FQNEAQ. Deletions cut 2 bases from V and 3 bases from J, with 7 bases between. The CDR3 consists of 13 residues. CDR3 DNA: TGTGCCAGCAGCTTATGGCAGGACTATGGCTACACCTTC. Its protein is CASSLWQDYGYTF. Supplemented by reference TRBV7-8 and TRBJ1-2, the full variable domain reads GAGVSQSPRYKVAKRGQDVALRCDPISGHVSLFWYQQALGQGPEFLTYFQNEAQLDKSGLPSDRFFAERPEGSVSTLKIQRTQQEDSAVYLCASSLWQDYGYTFGSGTRLTVV.

The V and J genes are TRBV6-5 and TRBJ2-5, with a possible D match to TRBD1 (5 bases). This CDR3 is 16 amino acids long. Germline CDR1 reads MNHEY; CDR2 reads SVGAGI. The V end lost 4 bases, the J end lost 4 bases, and 19 bases lay between the germline ends. The CDR3 nucleotides read TGTGCCAGCAGTTCCAGACAGCTCCCAGGCCGAGAGACCCAGTACTTC. Translated: CASSSRQLPGRETQYF.

This sequence joins TRBV28 and TRBJ1-3; D call uncertain. Deletions cut 2 bases from V and 4 bases from J, with 15 bases between. The CDR3 has 16 amino acids. The germline gives CDR1 MDHEN, CDR2 SYDVKM. CDR3 loop: CASSLGGTVSGNTIYF. The CDR3 DNA is TGTGCCAGCAGTTTAGGCGGTACAGTCTCCGGAAACACCATATATTTT.

V usage is TRBV19 and J usage is TRBJ1-1; D is perhaps TRBD1 (5 bases). Germline CDR1 and CDR2: LNHDA and SQIVND (reference sequence). The CDR3 length is 11 residues. With 5 bases removed from V and 9 bases from J, the gap between germline ends came to 10 bases. The DNA of the CDR3 is TGTGCCAGTAGTTTGGCAGGGCAAGCTTTCTTT. It encodes CASSLAGQAFF.

V and J are TRBV7-9 and TRBJ1-3; D call uncertain. The V end lost 2 bases, the J end lost 0 bases, and 8 bases lay between the germline ends. Per germline, CDR1 SEHNR and CDR2 FQNEAQ (reference sequence). The CDR3 loop spans 15 amino acids. The CDR3 loop reads CASSLPVSSGNTIYF. In DNA, the CDR3 is TGTGCCAGCAGCTTACCCGTCAGCTCTGGAAACACCATATATTTT.

The chain links TRBV5-1 to TRBJ2-7; 14 nucleotides line up with TRBD2. CDR1 and CDR2 (germline): SGHRS, YFSETQ. The CDR3 extends over 15 amino acids. Losses at the gene ends were 3 bases for V and 5 bases for J; bases not matched to a gene: 4. The CDR3 nucleotides are TGCGCCAGCAGCTCCCAGACTAGCGGGGGGGACGAGCAGTACTTC. This codes for CASSSQTSGGDEQYF.

The chain couples TRBV28 to TRBJ1-2, with 7 bases aligning to TRBD1. The CDR3 has 14 residues. Germline CDR1 reads MDHEN; CDR2 reads SYDVKM. The V and J ends lost 3 bases and 6 bases, in that order; junction bases with no gene match: 7. The CDR3 sequence: CASSFYDRANGYTF. As DNA, the CDR3 is TGTGCCAGCAGTTTCTATGACAGGGCTAATGGCTACACCTTC.

The V call is TRBV19, the J call TRBJ2-2; D remains unclear. Germline CDR1 is LNHDA and CDR2 is SQIVND (reference sequence). V shed 1 base and J shed 1 base, with 4 bases lying between them. The CDR3 is made up of 14 amino acids. The CDR3 DNA sequence: TGTGCCAGTAGTATAGGGCAGAACACCGGGGAGCTGTTTTTT. Residues: CASSIGQNTGELFF.

This rearrangement joins TRBV6-5 to TRBJ2-1, with D uncertain. The CDR3 spans 16 residues. Trimming left V 0 bases short and J 7 bases short, with 16 bases between. Germline CDR1 and CDR2: MNHEY and SVGAGI. The CDR3 here is CASSYSSSRLTNEQFF. The CDR3 bases are TGTGCCAGCAGTTACTCGTCCTCGAGGTTGACGAATGAGCAGTTCTTC.

This chain connects TRBV28 to TRBJ2-7; D possibly corresponds to TRBD2 (6 bases). Germline V CDR1 and CDR2: MDHEN, SYDVKM. Trimming shortened V by 6 bases and J by 5 bases, and 17 bases separated the two germline ends. The CDR3 has 14 amino acids. The CDR3 sequence is CASSPSGGYDEQYF. CDR3 nucleotides: TGTGCCAGCAGCCCCTCCGGGGGATACGACGAGCAGTACTTC.

With regard to this clone: The identical CDR3 is also encoded by other nucleotide sequences in the sample. The chain recombines TRBV5-1 with TRBJ2-3; 8 nucleotides align to TRBD2. The CDR3 sequence is 16 residues long. J gave up 0 bases and V 1 base, and 4 bases lay outside the gene matches. Germline V CDR1 and CDR2: SGHRS, YFSETQ. The DNA for the CDR3 is TGCGCCAGCAGCTTGTTGGTAGCGGGGAGCACAGATACGCAGTATTTT. It yields the protein CASSLLVAGSTDTQYF.